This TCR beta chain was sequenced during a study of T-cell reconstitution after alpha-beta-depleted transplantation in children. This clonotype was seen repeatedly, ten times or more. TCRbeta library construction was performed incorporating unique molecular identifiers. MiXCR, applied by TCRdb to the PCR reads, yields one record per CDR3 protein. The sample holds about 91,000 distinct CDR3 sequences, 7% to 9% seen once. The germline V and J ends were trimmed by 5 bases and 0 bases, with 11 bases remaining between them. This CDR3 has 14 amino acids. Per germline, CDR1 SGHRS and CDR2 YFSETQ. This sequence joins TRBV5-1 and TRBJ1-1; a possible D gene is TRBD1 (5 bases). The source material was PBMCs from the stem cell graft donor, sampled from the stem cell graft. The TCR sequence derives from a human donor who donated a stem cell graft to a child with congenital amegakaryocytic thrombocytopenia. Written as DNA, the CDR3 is TGCGCCAGCAGGTTACAGGCTATGAACACTGAAGCTTTCTTT. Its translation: CASRLQAMNTEAFF. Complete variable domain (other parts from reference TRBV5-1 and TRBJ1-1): KAGVTQTPRYLIKTRGQQVTLSCSPISGHRSVSWYQQTPGQGLQFLFEYFSETQRNKGNFPGRFSGRQFSNSRSEMNVSTLELGDSALYLCASRLQAMNTEAFFGQGTRLTVV.